The next 2 T cell receptor beta chains were all read from a single sample in a study of blood T cell repertoires in COVID-19. The repertoire was sequenced with immunoSEQ multiplex PCR; TCRdb's copy has only in-frame clones and lacks some. Seen here are 150,000 to 200,000 clones, approximately 80% observed once, and the top ten hold more than 9.5%. The material sequenced was peripheral blood. These receptors were taken from a woman aged 40 to 50 with COVID-19, enrolled during active disease.

The rearrangement links TRBV9 to TRBJ2-4, with TRBD1 matching over 12 bases. The CDR3 is 16 amino acids. Germline-derived CDR1 and CDR2 are SGDLS and YYNGEE. J was trimmed by 7 bases and V by 4 bases; bases with no gene match: 9. In DNA form, the CDR3 reads TGTGCCAGCAGCCCCCGCCAGGGACAGGGGGCGAACATTCAGTACTTC. Protein sequence: CASSPRQGQGANIQYF.

V and J are TRBV7-9 and TRBJ1-2, with 8 bases aligning to TRBD1. Per the germline V gene, CDR1 is SEHNR and CDR2 is FQNEAQ (reference sequence). The CDR3 runs 13 residues. V shed 4 bases and J 9 bases; nucleotides not matched to a gene: 7. The CDR3 sequence is CASSSGQENSYTF. The CDR3 DNA follows: TGTGCCAGCAGCTCGGGACAGGAGAACAGCTACACCTTC.